Each of the 12 T cell receptor beta chains below was sequenced from the same sample in a study of shared clonotypes between healthy human individuals (dated by TCRdb to the early 2020s). To prepare the library, the immunoSEQ multiplex PCR assay was applied. TCRdb took over this immuneACCESS table, retaining in-frame rearrangements with V and J assigned. Such tables are incomplete; in checked studies, under half of the missing clones stem from an unresolved V gene, and the remainder is unexplained. The table for this sample lists millions of clones; about 93% of them were counted only once. 1.5% to 2% of the sample rests with the top ten. CD8 naive samples were CD45RO-negative cells positively selected for CCR7, giving a CD45RA+CCR7+ population that excluded TemRA cells. The sequenced material came from naive CD8+ T cells from PBMCs. This specimen's cell subset or site label, interpreted: CD45RA+CCR7+. Source of these receptors: a man aged 18 to 29 in good health. Some clones in this sample may be carry-over from other donors' samples.

This clone occurred once. The chain combines TRBV6-5 with TRBJ2-5, with D possibly matching TRBD1 (6 bases). V shed 2 bases and J shed 2 bases, with 9 bases lying between them. CDR3 length: 14 residues. Per the germline V gene, CDR1 is MNHEY and CDR2 is SVGAGI. CDR3: CASSYMGQQETQYF. The CDR3 nucleotides are TGTGCCAGCAGTTACATGGGACAACAAGAGACCCAGTACTTC.

This chain uses TRBV30 with TRBJ1-2; D gene uncertain. The V gene's germline CDR1 is GTSNPN and CDR2 SVGIG (reference sequence). V was trimmed by 0 bases and J by 4 bases, leaving 9 bases between them. This CDR3 spans 13 amino acids. Here the CDR3 DNA reads TGTGCCTGGAGTGTATACGGGCCCTATGGCTACACCTTC. Translated: CAWSVYGPYGYTF.

The chain carries TRBV5-5 and TRBJ2-2; the D gene is possibly TRBD1 (5 bases). Germline-derived CDR1 and CDR2 are SGHKS and YYEKEE (reference sequence). The CDR3 loop spans 14 amino acids. V was trimmed by 1 base and J by 7 bases, leaving 11 bases between them. In nucleotides, the CDR3 is TGTGCCAGCAGCTTGACAAGGGGTAACGGGGAGCTGTTTTTT. Encoded protein: CASSLTRGNGELFF.

On this clone: Possible read error: a much larger clone is one base away. Distinct nucleotide sequences in the sample also encode this CDR3. This chain joins TRBV19 and TRBJ1-5; the D is unclear. CDR3 size: 14 residues. CDR1 and CDR2 from the germline V gene are LNHDA and SQIVND (reference sequence). Trimming took 3 bases from V and 0 from J, leaving 6 bases between them. CDR3 nucleotide sequence: TGTGCCAGTAGTATCCGGGGTAGCAATCAGCCCCAGCATTTT. Amino acids: CASSIRGSNQPQHF.

The V and J genes are TRBV9 and TRBJ2-3, with 15 positions matching TRBD2. The CDR3 covers 19 residues. Germline-derived CDR1 and CDR2 are SGDLS and YYNGEE. V was clipped by 3 bases and J by 5 bases; unmatched bases: 13. CDR3 sequence: CASSDGGTSGRTRLDTQYF. The CDR3 region has the DNA TGTGCCAGCAGCGACGGCGGGACTAGCGGGAGGACTAGGTTAGATACGCAGTATTTT.

A few counts support this clone. The sample carries other DNA sequences with the same CDR3. The rearrangement links TRBV7-9 to TRBJ1-1; 8 nucleotides agree with TRBD1. The CDR3 length is 15 residues. The germline CDR1 and CDR2 sequences are SEHNR and FQNEAQ (reference sequence). J was trimmed by 0 bases and V by 5 bases; bases with no gene match: 5. The CDR3 reads CASSPRTGLNTEAFF. CDR3 nucleotides: TGTGCCAGCAGCCCGAGGACAGGGCTGAACACTGAAGCTTTCTTT.

The gene calls are TRBV7-9 and TRBJ2-1; D unresolved. CDR3 size: 12 residues. The germline V and J ends were trimmed by 3 bases and 8 bases, with 8 bases remaining between them. The germline CDR1 and CDR2 sequences are SEHNR and FQNEAQ (reference sequence). The CDR3 loop is CASSFGMDEQFF. CDR3 bases: TGTGCCAGCAGCTTTGGAATGGATGAGCAGTTCTTC.

The chain combines TRBV4-1 with TRBJ1-5; the D is unclear. The germline V and J ends were trimmed by 4 bases and 2 bases, with 6 bases remaining between them. This CDR3 comprises 13 residues. Germline V gene lookup returns CDR1 MGHRA and CDR2 YSYEKL. The CDR3: CASSLKGNQPQHF. CDR3 nucleotides: TGCGCCAGCAGCCTTAAGGGCAATCAGCCCCAGCATTTT.

In this sample, this clone turned up once. This chain connects TRBV5-6 to TRBJ2-7; D not certain. The CDR3 sequence is 14 residues long. Trimming shortened V by 4 bases and J by 7 bases, and 18 bases separated the two germline ends. CDR1 is SGHDT and CDR2 is YYEEEE in the germline V gene. CDR3: CASSHRARIWEQYF. CDR3 sequence (DNA): TGTGCCAGCAGCCACCGGGCACGGATCTGGGAGCAGTACTTC. Based on the CDR3 plus reference TRBV5-6 and TRBJ2-7, the full variable domain is DAGVTQSPTHLIKTRGQQVTLRCSPKSGHDTVSWYQQALGQGPQFIFQYYEEEERQRGNFPDRFSGHQFPNYSSELNVNALLLGDSALYLCASSHRARIWEQYFGPGTRLTVT.

This sequence joins TRBV5-4 and TRBJ2-6; D unresolved. Trimming removed 0 bases from V and 0 bases from J, with 4 bases in between. The germline gives CDR1 SGHNT, CDR2 YYREEE (reference sequence). This CDR3 spans 15 amino acids. In nucleotides, the CDR3 is TGTGCCAGCAGCTTGGGACACTCTGGGGCCAACGTCCTGACTTTC. Translation: CASSLGHSGANVLTF.

CDR3 amino acids: CASSQVWTGSYNEQFF. CDR3 coding DNA: TGCGCCAGCAGCCAGGTTTGGACAGGGTCCTACAATGAGCAGTTCTTC. The chain uses TRBV4-1 and TRBJ2-1; 8 bases match TRBD1. CDR1 and CDR2 (germline): MGHRA, YSYEKL. CDR3 size: 16 residues. The V segment lost 3 bases and the J segment 1 base; nucleotides outside the gene matches: 5.

The table lists this clone with a count of one. The chain links TRBV9 to TRBJ1-1; D is unresolved. Deletions cut 3 bases from V and 10 bases from J, with 16 bases between. Germline assignment: CDR1 SGDLS and CDR2 YYNGEE. This CDR3 is built from 13 residues. Here the CDR3 reads CASSARTSTSAFF. CDR3 nucleotides: TGTGCCAGCAGCGCACGGACCAGTACGTCAGCTTTCTTT. The whole variable domain, remainder taken from reference TRBV9 and TRBJ1-1, is DSGVTQTPKHLITATGQRVTLRCSPRSGDLSVYWYQQSLDQGLQFLIQYYNGEERAKGNILERFSAQQFPDLHSELNLSSLELGDSALYFCASSARTSTSAFFGQGTRLTVV.